This record looks at one T cell receptor (beta chain) sequence and its context. The sample originates from a study of blood T cell repertoires in COVID-19. CDR1 and CDR2 from the germline V gene are SNHLY and FYNNEI. The CDR3 totals 15 residues. The germline V and J ends were trimmed by 6 bases and 5 bases, with 14 bases remaining between them. Original processing notes: Counts of nucleated cells, estimated from reference gene primer amplification, were obtained. The data were produced by immunoSEQ multiplex PCR, yet TCRdb's version contains in-frame clones alone and is incomplete. V and J calls and clone size are as listed in that table; D and trimming were resolved from the DNA. Here the sample spans about 140,000 clones, approximately 88% being singletons.

The sequence derives from a man aged 55-75 years with active or convalescent COVID-19. Sequencing input: peripheral blood. The rearrangement links TRBV2 to TRBJ1-6, with TRBD1 as a possible D gene (6 bases). The chain's CDR3 is CASSSDRLNNSPLHF. CDR3 sequence (DNA): TGTGCCAGCAGCTCCGACAGGCTCAATAATTCACCCCTCCACTTT.